The clone carrying this T cell receptor beta chain came up a few times. The data derive from a study of T cells in Graves' hyperthyroidism and ophthalmopathy. Researchers took RNA transcripts and amplified the TCR beta CDR3 regions from them. Initially, a first-round RT-PCR of the TCR CDR3 employed the HTBI primer set. One entry per CDR3 protein results from TCRdb running MiXCR on the multiplex PCR reads. The table records more than 550,000 distinct CDR3 sequences, roughly a sixth of them present only once. V gave up 0 bases and J gave up 3 bases, with 7 bases separating them. Germline-derived CDR1 and CDR2 are SGHRS and YFSETQ. The CDR3 totals 13 residues.

The sample was blood. The origin of this receptor is a man between 45 and 60 years old with Graves' hyperthyroidism. The chain recombines TRBV5-1 with TRBJ2-7; no clear D gene. The CDR3 DNA is TGCGCCAGCAGCTTGGCCTCGGACTACGAGCAGTACTTC. Its translation: CASSLASDYEQYF.